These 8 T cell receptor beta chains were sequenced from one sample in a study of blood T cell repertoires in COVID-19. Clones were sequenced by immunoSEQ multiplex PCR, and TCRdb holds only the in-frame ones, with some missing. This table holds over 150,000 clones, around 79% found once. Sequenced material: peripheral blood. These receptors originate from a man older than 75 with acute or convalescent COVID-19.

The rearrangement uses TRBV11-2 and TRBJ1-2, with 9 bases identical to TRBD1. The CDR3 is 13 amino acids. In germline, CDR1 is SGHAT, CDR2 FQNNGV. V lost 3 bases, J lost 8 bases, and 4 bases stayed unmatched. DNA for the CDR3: TGTGCCAGCAGCTTCCGGACAGGGGAAGGCTACACCTTC. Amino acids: CASSFRTGEGYTF.

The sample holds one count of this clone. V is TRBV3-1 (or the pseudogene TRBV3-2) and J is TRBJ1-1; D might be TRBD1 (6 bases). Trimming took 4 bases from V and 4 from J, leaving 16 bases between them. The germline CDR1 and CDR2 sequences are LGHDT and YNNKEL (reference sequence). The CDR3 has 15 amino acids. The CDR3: CASSRPRGAVTEAFF. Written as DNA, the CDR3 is TGTGCCAGCAGCCGCCCCCGGGGGGCGGTCACTGAAGCTTTCTTT.

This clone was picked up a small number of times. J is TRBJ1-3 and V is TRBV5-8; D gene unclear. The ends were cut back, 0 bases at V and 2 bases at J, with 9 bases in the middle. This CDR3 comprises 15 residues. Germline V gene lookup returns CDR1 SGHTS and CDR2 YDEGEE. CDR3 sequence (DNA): TGTGCCAGCAGCTTGGTGGGTCGGGCTGGAAACACCATATATTTT. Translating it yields CASSLVGRAGNTIYF.

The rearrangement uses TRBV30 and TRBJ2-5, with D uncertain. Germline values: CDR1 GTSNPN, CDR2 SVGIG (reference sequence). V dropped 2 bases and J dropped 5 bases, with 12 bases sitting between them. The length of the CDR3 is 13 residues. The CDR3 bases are TGTGCCTGGAGTCGTGTAGTTGGTGAGACCCAGTACTTC. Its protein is CAWSRVVGETQYF.

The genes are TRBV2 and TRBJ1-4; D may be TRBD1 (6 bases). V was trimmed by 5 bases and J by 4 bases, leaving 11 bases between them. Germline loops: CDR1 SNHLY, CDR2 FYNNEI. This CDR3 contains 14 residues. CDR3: CASSTQGRNEKLFF. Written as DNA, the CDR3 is TGTGCCAGCAGTACACAGGGCCGTAATGAAAAACTGTTTTTT.

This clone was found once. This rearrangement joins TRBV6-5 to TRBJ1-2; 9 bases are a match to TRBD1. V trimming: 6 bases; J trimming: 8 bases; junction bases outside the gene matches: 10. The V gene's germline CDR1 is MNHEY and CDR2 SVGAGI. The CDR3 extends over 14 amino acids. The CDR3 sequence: CASSSAGTGFGYTF. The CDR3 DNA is TGTGCCAGCAGCTCAGCCGGGACAGGGTTCGGCTACACCTTC.

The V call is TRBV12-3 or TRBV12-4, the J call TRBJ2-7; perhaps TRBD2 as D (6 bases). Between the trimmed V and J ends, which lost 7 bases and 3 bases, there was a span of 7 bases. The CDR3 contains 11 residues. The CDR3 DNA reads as TGTGCCAGCACCGGGAGCTACGAGCAGTACTTC. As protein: CASTGSYEQYF.

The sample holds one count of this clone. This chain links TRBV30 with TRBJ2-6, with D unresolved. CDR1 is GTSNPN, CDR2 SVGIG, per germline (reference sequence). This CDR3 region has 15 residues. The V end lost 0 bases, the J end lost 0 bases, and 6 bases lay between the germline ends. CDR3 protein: CAWSVPSSGANVLTF. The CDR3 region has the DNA TGTGCCTGGAGTGTACCCAGCTCTGGGGCCAACGTCCTGACTTTC.